This T cell receptor beta chain was captured in a study of T cell responses to AZD1222 COVID-19 vaccine. Study-level points and caveats: It was only after the peak T cell response that any repertoires were sampled.

CDR1 is WNHNN, CDR2 SYGVQD, per germline (reference sequence). The CDR3 has 15 amino acids. Unmatched junction bases numbered 6, after V lost 7 bases and J lost 0 bases. Produced via immunoSEQ multiplex PCR; TCRdb's table is partial and in-frame only. The sample holds around 100,000 clones; 92% are singletons and the top ten take around 1.7%. Concerning this clone itself: Its specificity is not known.

The genes are TRBV10-1 and TRBJ2-7; the match to TRBD2 covers 10 bases. The input for sequencing was peripheral blood, taken on day 0 of AZD1222 vaccination. This sequence originates from an adult in good health. CDR3 in DNA: TGCGCCAGCACAGCGGGAGGGTGGGACTCCTACGAGCAGTACTTC. It specifies CASTAGGWDSYEQYF.